One and the same sample provided the 2 T cell receptor beta chains below, sequenced in a study of T cells in Graves' hyperthyroidism and ophthalmopathy. Amplified regions were TCR beta CDR3 sequences from RNA transcripts. First-round RT-PCR of the TCR CDR3 relied on the HTBI primer set. TCRdb passed the multiplex PCR reads through MiXCR, listing each CDR3 protein once. Among about 250,000 distinct CDR3 sequences listed, 22% were seen once. The sequencing input was blood. The receptors here all came from a man between 25 and 39 years old with Graves' ophthalmopathy.

This clonotype was counted between two and nine times. This is likely a read error, given that the CDR3 carries no conserved phenylalanine or tryptophan at its end. The chain joins TRBV9 to TRBJ2-1; D assignment may be TRBD1 or TRBD2 (5 bases each). The germline V and J ends were trimmed by 5 bases and 1 base, with 13 bases remaining between them. The CDR3 contains 15 residues. The V gene's germline CDR1 is SGDLS and CDR2 YYNGEE. The CDR3 DNA sequence: TGTGCCAGCAGTGTTGGGGACGGATCCTACAATGAGCAGTTCCTC. Its translation is CASSVGDGSYNEQFL.

This clonotype was observed a handful of times. The chain carries TRBV11-3 and TRBJ1-3; D is perhaps TRBD1 (5 bases). Germline CDR1 is SGHNT and CDR2 is YENEEA. CDR3 length: 17 amino acids. Trimming stripped 3 bases from V and 4 bases from J, with 19 bases between. CDR3: CASSFEGNSVSGNTIYF. The CDR3 DNA follows: TGTGCCAGCAGCTTTGAGGGGAACTCAGTGTCGGGAAACACCATATATTTT.